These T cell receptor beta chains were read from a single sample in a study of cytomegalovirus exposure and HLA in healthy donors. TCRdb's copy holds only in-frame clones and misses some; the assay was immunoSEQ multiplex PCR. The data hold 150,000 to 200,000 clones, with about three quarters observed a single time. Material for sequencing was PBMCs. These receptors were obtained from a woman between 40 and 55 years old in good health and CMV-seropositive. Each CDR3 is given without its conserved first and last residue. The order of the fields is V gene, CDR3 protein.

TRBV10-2,ASSESTLGDTLY
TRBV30,AWSGGGPGELF
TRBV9,ASSVSGMGADTQY
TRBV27,ASSLAVTDTQY
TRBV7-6,ASSPTGGGGTEAF
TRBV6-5,ASSPRLAGTDTQY
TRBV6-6,ASSSTTSGGSNEQF
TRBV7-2,ASSPRGVQETQY
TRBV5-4,ASSPGTPEAF
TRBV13,ASSLGHRVGEQF
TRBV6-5,ASSLDRDVPYEQY
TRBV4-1,ASSPGGQGSYEQY
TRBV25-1,ASSAAGLYTEAF
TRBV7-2,ASSLGLAGGPEQF
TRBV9,ASSPRLASTDTQY
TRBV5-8,ASSAAVEAF
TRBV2,ASSPSSGGPYEQY
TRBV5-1,ASSFTAGLAGGVSSYNEQF
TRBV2,ASTPQGLRNSPLH
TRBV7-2,ASSPGISEKLF
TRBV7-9,ASSFGGYTGELF
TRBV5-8,ASSWTGSYYGYT
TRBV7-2,ASSLWGAEAF
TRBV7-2,ASSRQGETSGRSYEQY
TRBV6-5,ASSTMTEYEQY
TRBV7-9,ASSLQTESGPNEQF
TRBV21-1,ASSGGTVNYEQY
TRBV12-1,ASSFCRDSTPEQY
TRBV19,ASSKRPKRTHSEEQNYEQY